What follows is one TCR beta chain and its context. Its cognate antigen is unknown. At survey level, the immunoSEQ assay was run in its v3.0 version. The method was immunoSEQ multiplex PCR; TCRdb's version includes in-frame clones alone and lacks a portion of them. The table has around 30,000 clones, roughly 92% seen once. The sample originates from a study of long-term antiretroviral therapy in people with HIV. Study results and caveats: The study collected blood between about 2003 and 2018, possibly under older ART regimens. Repertoires in HIV (unlike those of controls) had narrower CDR3 length ranges. Clonal expansions arising prior to ART prevailed in the repertoire at every time point.

The clonotype originates from a man aged 35 to 55 with HIV. The input for sequencing was unsorted PBMCs, taken 6.2 years after starting antiretroviral therapy.

CDR3 bases: TGTGCCAGCAGCCCCGTTTTGGGGGCGAAAGGTGAAGCTTTCTTT. Translating it yields CASSPVLGAKGEAFF. This chain joins TRBV11-2 and TRBJ1-1, with D tentatively TRBD1 (6 bases). Germline lookup yields CDR1 SGHAT and CDR2 FQNNGV. This CDR3 has 15 amino acids. The V end lost 5 bases, the J end lost 7 bases, and 20 bases lay between the germline ends.